Below are 7 T cell receptor beta chains sequenced from a single sample in a study of blood T cell repertoires in COVID-19. Clones were sequenced by immunoSEQ multiplex PCR, and TCRdb holds only the in-frame ones, with some missing. The sample lists around 300,000 clones, approximately 88% seen once, with roughly 2.3% in the top ten. Sequencing input: peripheral blood. The receptors stem from a man aged 45-65 years with acute or convalescent COVID-19.

This chain connects TRBV5-5 to TRBJ2-2, with 9 bases that match TRBD2. Germline lookup yields CDR1 SGHKS and CDR2 YYEKEE (reference sequence). The CDR3 extends over 15 amino acids. The V gene end was trimmed by 7 bases and the J gene end by 6 bases; junction bases not matched to a gene: 10. CDR3 DNA: TGTGCCAGCCAGTTAGCGGGGGTCGCCCCCGGGGAGCTGTTTTTT. Encoded protein: CASQLAGVAPGELFF.

The chain employs TRBV2 and TRBJ2-1; TRBD1 is a possible D gene (5 bases). V lost 4 bases to trimming and J lost 0 bases, with 10 bases between them. The CDR3 is 15 residues long. Germline-derived CDR1 and CDR2 are SNHLY and FYNNEI. The CDR3 here is CASSGRQPSYNEQFF. The CDR3 nucleotides read TGTGCCAGCAGTGGACGACAGCCCTCCTACAATGAGCAGTTCTTC.

J is TRBJ2-5 and V is TRBV21-1; TRBD1 reflects the table's D call only, with no check against the DNA. TRBV21-1 is a pseudogene segment. The CDR3 spans 16 residues. The CDR3 coding sequence is TGTGCCAGCAGCGCGATACAGGGGGCGCTGTTAGAGACCCAGTACTTC. Its protein product is CASSAIQGALLETQYF.

The CDR3 reads CASSPEPETNYGYTF. The CDR3 region has the DNA TGCGCCAGCAGCCCCGAACCAGAAACTAACTATGGCTACACCTTC. The chain has TRBV5-1 and TRBJ1-2; D remains unclear. This CDR3 has 15 amino acids. Germline CDR1 is SGHRS and CDR2 is YFSETQ. The V end lost 4 bases, the J end lost 0 bases, and 13 bases lay between the germline ends.

The rearrangement joins TRBV5-4 to TRBJ2-2, with 8 bases that match TRBD1. Germline values: CDR1 SGHNT, CDR2 YYREEE (reference sequence). CDR3 length equals 16 residues. The V segment lost 3 bases and the J segment 1 base; nucleotides outside the gene matches: 5. The CDR3 protein is CASSSTGTGNTGELFF. The CDR3 bases are TGTGCCAGCAGCTCTACCGGGACAGGGAACACCGGGGAGCTGTTTTTT. Looking up the rest from reference TRBV5-4 and TRBJ2-2 gives the full variable domain: ETGVTQSPTHLIKTRGQQVTLRCSSQSGHNTVSWYQQALGQGPQFIFQYYREEENGRGNFPPRFSGLQFPNYSSELNVNALELDDSALYLCASSSTGTGNTGELFFGEGSRLTVL.

This chain uses TRBV30 with TRBJ1-1, with D possibly being TRBD1 (6 bases). There are 15 residues in the CDR3. The V end was cut by 0 bases, the J end by 0 bases, with 11 bases between. Per germline, CDR1 GTSNPN and CDR2 SVGIG (reference sequence). CDR3 nucleotides: TGTGCCTGGAGTGTACATAGGACAGTGAACACTGAAGCTTTCTTT. This codes for CAWSVHRTVNTEAFF.

This clone showed up just a few times. The chain links TRBV9 to TRBJ2-1; the D gene is possibly TRBD2 (7 bases). The V end was cut by 0 bases, the J end by 3 bases, with 10 bases between. This CDR3 region has 15 residues. CDR1 is SGDLS and CDR2 is YYNGEE in the germline V gene. CDR3 bases: TGTGCCAGCAGCGTAGTGGGGGGGCACTACAATGAGCAGTTCTTC. Translating it yields CASSVVGGHYNEQFF.